This TCR beta chain is from a study of regulatory and conventional T cells in RAG deficiency. Repertoires were generated with immunoSEQ multiplex PCR, while TCRdb's copy carries only in-frame clones and drops some. The sample lists over 10,000 clones, about 92% occurring once. CDR3 length: 14 residues. Per germline, CDR1 SNHLY and CDR2 FYNNEI. V dropped 7 bases and J dropped 4; count of bases not matched to a gene: 7. The sorted conventional CD4+ T cells were CD25-low and CD127-high, with genomic DNA sequenced. A remark on this clone: Its specificity is unknown.

General observations from the study: In Omenn syndrome, sorted "Tregs" may be peripherally activated cells. Treg unique TCR beta sequences were about 91-fold fewer in Omenn syndrome and CID/AS patients than controls. Shorter CDR3s in all patient subsets; >85% Treg-Tconv overlap in Omenn.

The same sample was also used in a study of regulatory T cells. That publication notes: Primers: 52 TRBV forward and 13 TRBJ reverse.

The rearrangement joins TRBV2 to TRBJ1-2, with TRBD1 matching over 9 bases. Sequenced input: CD4+ effector T cells sorted from blood. The receptor's source is a human donor in good health. CDR3 protein: CASNQGQGLYGYTF. The CDR3 DNA reads as TGTGCCAGCAATCAGGGACAGGGTCTCTATGGCTACACCTTC.